This is a list of T cell receptor beta chains from one sample in a study of CXCR3-negative and CXCR3-positive naive CD8 T cells. Each CDR3 protein gets one entry in TCRdb, which reprocessed the 5' RACE reads and gives no DNA. Its table records over 100,000 distinct CDR3 sequences. Sequencing was carried out using naive CXCR3- CD8+ T cells from blood. Every receptor here comes from a human donor in good health. Some clones in this sample may be carry-over from other donors' samples. Both conserved end residues are part of each CDR3.

length: 17
J: TRBJ1-2
V: TRBV7-3
CDR3: CASSLTSDQQELNGYTF

length: 16
J: TRBJ2-2
V: TRBV5-1
CDR3: CASSLGPGMNTGELFF

length: 14
J: TRBJ2-2
V: TRBV5-1
CDR3: CASREGQDTGELFF

length: 13
J: TRBJ2-7
V: TRBV20-1
CDR3: CSARRTGDSEQYF

length: 11
J: TRBJ2-2
V: TRBV7-9
CDR3: CASTPNGELFF

length: 13
J: TRBJ2-7
V: TRBV29-1
CDR3: CSVVLAEHYEQYF

length: 13
J: TRBJ2-1
V: TRBV29-1
CDR3: CSVEAGVAYEQFF

length: 16
J: TRBJ2-3
V: TRBV28
CDR3: CASSLHHRALSDTQYF

length: 12
J: TRBJ2-3
V: TRBV20-1
CDR3: CSATPRPDTQYF

length: 13
J: TRBJ2-7
V: TRBV7-6
CDR3: CASSPDRPYEQYF

length: 17
J: TRBJ1-2
V: TRBV18
CDR3: CASSPGTGTATNYGYTF

length: 15
J: TRBJ2-7
V: TRBV13
CDR3: CASSLGGGNPYEQYF

length: 14
J: TRBJ2-3
V: TRBV12-3/TRBV12-4
CDR3: CASSEAGSTDTQYF

length: 14
J: TRBJ2-7
V: TRBV12-3/TRBV12-4
CDR3: CASSYPGSSYEQYF

length: 11
J: TRBJ2-1
V: TRBV12-3/TRBV12-4
CDR3: CASREGNEQFF

length: 15
J: TRBJ1-3
V: TRBV7-9
CDR3: CASSLMGQDGNTIYF

length: 14
J: TRBJ1-2
V: TRBV28
CDR3: CASSEGDVFYGYTF

length: 15
J: TRBJ1-4
V: TRBV11-2
CDR3: CASSPQGGSGEKLFF

length: 14
J: TRBJ2-7
V: TRBV7-9
CDR3: CASSLVGEDYEQYF

length: 13
J: TRBJ2-5
V: TRBV12-3/TRBV12-4
CDR3: CASISAGAETQYF

length: 17
J: TRBJ1-5
V: TRBV11-2
CDR3: CASSHGTKKYSNQPQHF

length: 18
J: TRBJ2-7
V: TRBV7-9
CDR3: CASSLAFVPSESDYEQYF

length: 16
J: TRBJ2-3
V: TRBV29-1
CDR3: CSAEEARGTFTDTQYF

length: 15
J: TRBJ2-3
V: TRBV12-3/TRBV12-4
CDR3: CASSPQERATDTQYF

length: 15
J: TRBJ2-7
V: TRBV29-1
CDR3: CSVARPGGPSDEQYF

length: 18
J: TRBJ2-2
V: TRBV28
CDR3: CASVSFRMSGRETGELFF

length: 17
J: TRBJ1-5
V: TRBV7-6
CDR3: CASSLWSPEGSNQPQHF

length: 15
J: TRBJ2-7
V: TRBV7-9
CDR3: CASSFLAATAYEQYF